This paragraph reports one T cell receptor (beta chain). These data originate in a study of CD8 T cells in Susac syndrome. The germline CDR1 and CDR2 sequences are DFQATT and SNEGSKA (reference sequence). The ends were cut back, 3 bases at V and 5 bases at J, with 13 bases in the middle. The CDR3 has 13 residues. It was with random hexamers that roughly 0.5 to 1 ug RNA was reverse transcribed. MiXCR was run by TCRdb on the immunoSEQ multiplex PCR reads, yielding one entry per CDR3 protein. The sample has more than 100,000 distinct CDR3 sequences, roughly 94% seen once. Sample: CD8+ T cells from PBMCs. V gene TRBV20-1 combines with J gene TRBJ2-5, with D unresolved. The sequence was obtained from a human donor with Susac syndrome. The CDR3 sequence is CSASRGLRETQYF. For the CDR3, the DNA is TGCAGTGCTAGCCGTGGATTGAGGGAGACCCAGTACTTC.